This T cell receptor beta chain was sequenced in a study of metastatic and nonmetastatic thyroid tumors. At the level of the study: Where malignant and benign thyroid patients were concerned, repertoires were compared across blood and tumor or nodule tissue.

Before thyroid surgery, none of the patients had received any treatment. This clone is medium-sized by share. The V and J ends lost 0 bases and 7 bases, in that order; junction bases with no gene match: 1. The CDR3 is 14 residues long. Germline CDR1 reads SGHRS; CDR2 reads YFSETQ. In the authors' methods: The study built a papillary thyroid cancer distant-metastasis classifier from CDR3 differences across clinicopathological groups. Using MiXCR, TCRdb re-called clones from the PCR reads. It is TCRdb's table, rather than the study itself, that gives the V and J calls and clone size. The sample includes fewer than 7,500 clones, 25% to 40% seen only once; the top ten take around 42%.

The sequence was collected from a female donor with papillary thyroid cancer or a benign thyroid nodule (not recorded which). Some clones in this sample may be carry-over from other donors' samples. The chain uses TRBV5-1 and TRBJ1-4, with 9 bases that match TRBD1. Sequencing was done on a sample of tumor tissue. The CDR3 loop reads CASSLVTGGEKLFF. For the CDR3, the DNA is TGCGCCAGCAGCTTGGTGACAGGGGGTGAAAAACTGTTTTTT.